This TCR beta chain was observed in a study of blood T cell repertoires in COVID-19. Clones were sequenced by immunoSEQ multiplex PCR, and TCRdb holds only the in-frame ones, with some missing. This sample has some 65,000 clones; about 90% occur once, and the top ten carry about a fifth. V was trimmed by 0 bases and J by 6 bases, leaving 11 bases between them. Germline-derived CDR1 and CDR2 are GTSNPN and SVGIG (reference sequence). The CDR3 totals 13 residues. The clonotype was recovered from a woman of 80 years or more with active COVID-19. The chain carries TRBV30 and TRBJ1-2; maybe TRBD1 (5 bases). The sequenced sample was peripheral blood. The CDR3 bases are TGTGCCTGGAGTGTACTCCGGGGGAATGGCTACACCTTC. As protein: CAWSVLRGNGYTF. Filled out from reference TRBV30 and TRBJ1-2, the complete variable domain reads SQTIHQWPATLVQPVGSPLSLECTVEGTSNPNLYWYRQAAGRGLQLLFYSVGIGQISSEVPQNLSASRPQDRQFILSSKKLLLSDSGFYLCAWSVLRGNGYTFGSGTRLTVV.